Shown below are 25 T cell receptor beta chains from a single sample sequenced in a study of CD8 T cells in ankylosing spondylitis. Their antigens remain unidentified. Whole-study findings and limits: A TCR beta motif of several highly homologous variants seemed to mark ankylosing spondylitis blood.

Each CDR3 protein gets one entry after TCRdb re-called the 5' RACE reads with MiXCR. The repertoire consists of about 210,000 distinct CDR3 sequences, with approximately 7.3% occurring once and the leading ten covering about 14%. Source material: blood, either unsorted or a sorted T cell fraction (not recorded which). The receptors come from a male donor with ankylosing spondylitis.

This sequence joins TRBV5-5 and TRBJ1-2; TRBD1 aligns across 9 bases. The trim removed 3 bases at V and 0 bases at J, leaving 3 bases unmatched. Germline CDR1 and CDR2: SGHKS and YYEKEE (reference sequence). CDR3 length: 15 amino acids. The CDR3 DNA follows: TGTGCCAGCAGCTGGGGACAGGGCACTAACTATGGCTACACCTTC. Translated, it gives CASSWGQGTNYGYTF.

This clonotype occurred many times. The chain employs TRBV7-8 and TRBJ2-2; D not certain. CDR3 length: 14 residues. From germline, CDR1 is SGHVS and CDR2 FQNEAQ. V lost 2 bases to trimming and J lost 6 bases, with 10 bases between them. CDR3 residues: CASSLRISAGELFF. The CDR3 DNA follows: TGTGCCAGCAGCTTACGGATCAGCGCCGGGGAGCTGTTTTTT.

The genes are TRBV6-5 and TRBJ2-7, with TRBD1 as a possible D gene (6 bases). This CDR3 comprises 15 residues. Germline loops: CDR1 MNHEY, CDR2 SVGAGI. V lost 5 bases to trimming and J lost 2 bases, with 16 bases between them. CDR3 sequence: CASSHPGVLAYEQYF. CDR3 nucleotides: TGTGCCAGCAGTCACCCAGGGGTCCTCGCCTACGAGCAGTACTTC.

This clonotype has a count of ten or more. This chain joins TRBV6-2 or TRBV6-3 and TRBJ2-7; 7 nucleotides match TRBD1. CDR3 length: 14 residues. CDR1 is MNHEY and CDR2 is SVGEGT in the germline V gene. Trimming cost V 4 bases and J 1 base; bases outside gene matches: 4. The CDR3 DNA is TGTGCCAGCAGTTGGGGGACAGCATCCTACGAGCAGTACTTC. The encoded protein is CASSWGTASYEQYF.

This clonotype occurred many times. The chain recombines TRBV7-9 with TRBJ2-7, with 8 bases aligning to TRBD1. CDR3 length equals 15 residues. CDR1 is SEHNR, CDR2 FQNEAQ, per germline (reference sequence). The junction had 8 bases not matched to a gene; V was cut back by 3 bases and J by 4 bases. The CDR3 loop is CASSFRGQGAYEQYF. The CDR3 DNA follows: TGTGCCAGCAGCTTTAGGGGCCAGGGGGCTTACGAGCAGTACTTC.

This clonotype was counted between two and nine times. The chain uses TRBV30 and TRBJ1-2; no clear D gene. V gave up 1 base and J gave up 0 bases, with 12 bases separating them. In germline, CDR1 is GTSNPN, CDR2 SVGIG (reference sequence). There are 15 residues in the CDR3. The CDR3: CAWSAGVASNYGYTF. CDR3 nucleotides: TGTGCCTGGAGTGCCGGAGTGGCCTCTAACTATGGCTACACCTTC.

The chain links TRBV20-1 to TRBJ2-7; 13 bases are a match to TRBD2. The CDR3 spans 16 residues. The V gene end was trimmed by 0 bases and the J gene end by 3 bases; junction bases not matched to a gene: 5. Per germline, CDR1 DFQATT and CDR2 SNEGSKA (reference sequence). CDR3: CSARELGLAGSYEQYF. CDR3 nucleotide sequence: TGCAGTGCTAGAGAACTGGGACTAGCGGGAAGCTACGAGCAGTACTTC.

The gene calls are TRBV9 and TRBJ2-7, with D perhaps TRBD2 (6 bases). CDR1 is SGDLS and CDR2 is YYNGEE in the germline V gene. V lost 4 bases and J 0 bases, leaving 14 bases between the germline ends. The CDR3 totals 15 residues. The CDR3 DNA reads TGTGCCAGCAGCCCAAATAGGGGACTCTCCTACGAGCAGTACTTC. This sequence encodes CASSPNRGLSYEQYF.

This clonotype was recorded at least ten times. This chain joins TRBV7-9 and TRBJ2-5; 7 bases are shared with TRBD2. The ends lost 6 bases at V and 1 base at J; junction bases unmatched: 5. CDR1 is SEHNR, CDR2 FQNEAQ, per germline (reference sequence). This CDR3 spans 14 amino acids. CDR3 residues: CASRGSSGQETQYF. In nucleotides, the CDR3 is TGTGCCAGCAGGGGGTCTAGCGGCCAAGAGACCCAGTACTTC.

This clonotype was seen many times. This chain uses TRBV4-3 with TRBJ2-2; the D is unclear. The CDR3 is 15 residues long. CDR1 LGHNA and CDR2 YSLEER come from the germline V gene. The V end was cut by 4 bases, the J end by 6 bases, with 15 bases between. CDR3 amino acids: CASSRSGRSAGELFF. CDR3 bases: TGCGCCAGCAGCCGCTCTGGACGGTCCGCCGGGGAGCTGTTTTTT.

This clonotype was counted at least ten times. J is TRBJ1-5 and V is TRBV27; unclear D gene. This CDR3 region has 12 residues. The V and J ends lost 6 bases and 0 bases respectively, with 3 bases between them. Germline lookup yields CDR1 MNHEY and CDR2 SMNVEV (reference sequence). The CDR3 sequence is CASRYSNQPQHF. CDR3 DNA: TGTGCCAGCAGGTATAGCAATCAGCCCCAGCATTTT.

This clonotype was counted ten times or more. V is TRBV12-3 or TRBV12-4 and J is TRBJ2-2; D unclear. Trimming shortened V by 7 bases and J by 1 base, and 7 bases separated the two germline ends. CDR3 size: 13 residues. CDR3 region: CASTNRNTGELFF. The CDR3 DNA reads TGTGCCAGCACCAACAGGAACACCGGGGAGCTGTTTTTT.

At least ten counts were recorded for this clonotype. The V gene is TRBV4-1, the J gene TRBJ2-5; D possibly corresponds to TRBD1 (6 bases). CDR3 length: 14 residues. V lost 1 base and J 3 bases, leaving 9 bases between the germline ends. Germline V gene data show CDR1 as MGHRA and CDR2 as YSYEKL. CDR3: CASSQGDIEETQYF. As DNA, the CDR3 is TGCGCCAGCAGCCAAGGGGACATCGAAGAGACCCAGTACTTC.

The chain combines TRBV7-6 with TRBJ1-1; D may be TRBD1 (6 bases). Germline CDR1 reads SGHVS; CDR2 reads FNYEAQ. The CDR3 has 14 residues. Deletions cut 5 bases from V and 6 bases from J, with 16 bases between. CDR3 coding DNA: TGTGCCAGCAGCCCACAGACAGGAGATCCTGAAGCTTTCTTT. Translation: CASSPQTGDPEAFF.

The rearrangement links TRBV20-1 to TRBJ1-2; 8 bases map to TRBD1. J was trimmed by 3 bases and V by 4 bases; bases with no gene match: 10. Germline V gene data show CDR1 as DFQATT and CDR2 as SNEGSKA (reference sequence). CDR3 size: 15 residues. The chain's CDR3 is CSAKVWDRLHYGYTF. DNA for the CDR3: TGCAGTGCTAAGGTGTGGGACAGGCTACACTATGGCTACACCTTC.

This clonotype was seen many times. This rearrangement joins TRBV5-6 to TRBJ1-1, with a tentative D call TRBD1 (5 bases). The germline gives CDR1 SGHDT, CDR2 YYEEEE. V was clipped by 1 base and J by 0 bases, with 16 bases between them. CDR3 length: 17 residues. CDR3 DNA sequence: TGTGCCAGCAGCTTGTGGGCAGGTAGGGGAATGAACACTGAAGCTTTCTTT. This gives the protein CASSLWAGRGMNTEAFF.

Ten or more counts support this clonotype. The CDR3 DNA sequence: TGCAGCGTTGACGGGAGTCACCAAGAGACCCAGTACTTC. It yields the protein CSVDGSHQETQYF. This sequence joins TRBV29-1 and TRBJ2-5, with a weak D call TRBD2 (6 bases). This CDR3 is 13 amino acids long. V lost 3 bases, J lost 0 bases, and 8 bases lay in between. Germline loops: CDR1 SQVTM, CDR2 ANQGSEA.

This clonotype was observed at least ten times. The chain joins TRBV5-6 to TRBJ2-1; the D is unclear. Trimming removed 0 bases at V and 10 bases at J, with 8 bases between. Germline V gene data show CDR1 as SGHDT and CDR2 as YYEEEE. The CDR3 totals 12 residues. The CDR3 here is CASSLEGGEQFF. CDR3 coding DNA: TGTGCCAGCAGCTTGGAGGGTGGGGAGCAGTTCTTC.

This clonotype appeared many times. V and J are TRBV7-9 and TRBJ1-1; TRBD1 matches at 8 bases. Germline lookup yields CDR1 SEHNR and CDR2 FQNEAQ (reference sequence). J was trimmed by 0 bases and V by 4 bases; bases with no gene match: 10. The CDR3 has 17 amino acids. CDR3 DNA: TGTGCCAGCAGCTCACCCACGACAGGGGCCGTGAACACTGAAGCTTTCTTT. It yields the protein CASSSPTTGAVNTEAFF. The complete variable domain, with remaining parts taken from reference TRBV7-9 and TRBJ1-1, reads DTGVSQNPRHKITKRGQNVTFRCDPISEHNRLYWYRQTLGQGPEFLTYFQNEAQLEKSRLLSDRFSAERPKGSFSTLEIQRTEQGDSAMYLCASSSPTTGAVNTEAFFGQGTRLTVV.

This clonotype has just a few counts. This sequence joins TRBV27 and TRBJ2-1; either TRBD1 or TRBD2 may fit D (6 bases each). Germline V CDR1 and CDR2: MNHEY, SMNVEV (reference sequence). This CDR3 comprises 14 residues. The CDR3 region is CASQGGSSYNEQFF. CDR3 nucleotide sequence: TGTGCTTCTCAAGGGGGGAGCTCCTACAATGAGCAGTTCTTC.

There are a few counts of this clonotype. The chain uses TRBV3-1 and TRBJ2-3; D is undetermined. CDR3 length: 14 amino acids. The germline V gene encodes CDR1 LGHDT and CDR2 YNNKEL (reference sequence). Trimming cost V 1 base and J 2 bases, with 7 bases left between them. CDR3 sequence (DNA): TGTGCCAGCAGCCAAGTGTGGACCACAGATACGCAGTATTTT. It encodes CASSQVWTTDTQYF.

This chain links TRBV25-1 with TRBJ1-2; D unresolved. The V end lost 10 bases, the J end lost 3 bases, and 15 bases lay between the germline ends. The germline V gene has CDR1 MGHDK and CDR2 SYGVNS. CDR3 length equals 13 residues. The CDR3 DNA reads as TGTGCCACCTTAGGGTACCGAGACTATGGCTACACCTTC. Translated, it gives CATLGYRDYGYTF.

This clonotype was counted ten times or more. The chain carries TRBV5-1 and TRBJ2-1; D is perhaps TRBD1 or TRBD2 (5 bases each). Germline CDR1 reads SGHRS; CDR2 reads YFSETQ. Trimming took off 2 bases at V and 8 bases at J, with 17 bases between the two ends. The CDR3 sequence is 15 residues long. CDR3 sequence reads: CASSLIGAGTDEQFF. DNA of the CDR3: TGCGCCAGCAGCTTAATTGGGGCAGGGACGGATGAGCAGTTCTTC.

There are many counts of this clonotype. The gene calls are TRBV6-2 or TRBV6-3 and TRBJ2-2; D might be TRBD1 (6 bases). Germline V gene lookup returns CDR1 MNHEY and CDR2 SVGEGT. The V end was cut by 2 bases, the J end by 1 base, with 17 bases between. This CDR3 contains 18 residues. In nucleotides, the CDR3 is TGTGCCAGCAGTTACCCGATCACCACAGGGAGGAACACCGGGGAGCTGTTTTTT. Protein sequence: CASSYPITTGRNTGELFF.

This clonotype was counted many times. The chain carries TRBV27 and TRBJ1-1; D unresolved. This CDR3 region has 13 residues. V shed 2 bases and J shed 8 bases, with 12 bases lying between them. Looked up from germline, CDR1 is MNHEY and CDR2 is SMNVEV (reference sequence). CDR3: CASSLGRSAEAFF. DNA for the CDR3: TGTGCCAGCAGTTTAGGGAGGAGCGCCGAAGCTTTCTTT.